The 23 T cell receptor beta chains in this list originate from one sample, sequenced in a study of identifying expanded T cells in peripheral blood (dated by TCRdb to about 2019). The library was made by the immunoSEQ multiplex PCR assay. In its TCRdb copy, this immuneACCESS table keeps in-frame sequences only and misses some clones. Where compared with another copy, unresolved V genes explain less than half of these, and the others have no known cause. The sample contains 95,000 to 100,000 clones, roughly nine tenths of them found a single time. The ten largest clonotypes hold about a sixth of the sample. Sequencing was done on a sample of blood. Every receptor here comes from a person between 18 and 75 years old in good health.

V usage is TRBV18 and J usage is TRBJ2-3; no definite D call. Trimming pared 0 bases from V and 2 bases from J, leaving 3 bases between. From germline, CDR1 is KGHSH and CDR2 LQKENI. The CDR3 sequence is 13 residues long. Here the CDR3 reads CASSPPNTDTQYF. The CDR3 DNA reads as TGTGCCAGCTCACCACCCAACACAGATACGCAGTATTTT.

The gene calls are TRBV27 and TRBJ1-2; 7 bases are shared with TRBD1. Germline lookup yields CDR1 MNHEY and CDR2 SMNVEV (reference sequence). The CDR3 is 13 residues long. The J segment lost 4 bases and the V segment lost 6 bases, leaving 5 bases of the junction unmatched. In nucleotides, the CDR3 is TGTGCCAGCAGCTTCAGGGGGGCCTATGGCTACACCTTC. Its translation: CASSFRGAYGYTF.

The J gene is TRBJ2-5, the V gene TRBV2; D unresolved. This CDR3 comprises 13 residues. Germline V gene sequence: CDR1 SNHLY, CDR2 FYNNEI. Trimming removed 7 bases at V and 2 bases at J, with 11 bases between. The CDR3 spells CASTVWVQETQYF. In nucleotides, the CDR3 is TGTGCCAGCACGGTCTGGGTTCAAGAGACCCAGTACTTC.

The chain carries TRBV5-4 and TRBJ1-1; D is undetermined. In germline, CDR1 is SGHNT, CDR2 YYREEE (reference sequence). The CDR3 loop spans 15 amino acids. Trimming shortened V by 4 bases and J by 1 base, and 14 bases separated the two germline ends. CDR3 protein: CASSPPGIRNTEAFF. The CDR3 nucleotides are TGTGCCAGCAGCCCCCCTGGGATTCGGAACACTGAAGCTTTCTTT.

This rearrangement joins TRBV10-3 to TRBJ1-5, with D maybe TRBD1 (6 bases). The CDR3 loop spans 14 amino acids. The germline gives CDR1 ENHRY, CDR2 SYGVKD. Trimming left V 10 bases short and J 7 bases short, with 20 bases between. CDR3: CATQPAYREQPQHF. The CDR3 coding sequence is TGTGCCACCCAGCCAGCCTACAGGGAGCAGCCCCAGCATTTT.

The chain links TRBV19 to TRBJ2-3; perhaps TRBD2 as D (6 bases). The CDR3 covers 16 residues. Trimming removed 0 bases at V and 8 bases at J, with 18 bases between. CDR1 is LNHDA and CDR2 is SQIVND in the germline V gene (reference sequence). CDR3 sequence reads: CASSIEADHLRGTQYF. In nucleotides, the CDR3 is TGTGCCAGTAGTATAGAGGCTGACCATTTGCGGGGTACGCAGTATTTT.

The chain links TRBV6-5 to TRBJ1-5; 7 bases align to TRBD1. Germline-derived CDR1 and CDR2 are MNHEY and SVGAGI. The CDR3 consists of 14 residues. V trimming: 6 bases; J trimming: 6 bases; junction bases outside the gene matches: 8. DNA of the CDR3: TGTGCCAGCAGCTCGGGACAGCTTAGTCAGCCCCAGCATTTT. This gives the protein CASSSGQLSQPQHF.

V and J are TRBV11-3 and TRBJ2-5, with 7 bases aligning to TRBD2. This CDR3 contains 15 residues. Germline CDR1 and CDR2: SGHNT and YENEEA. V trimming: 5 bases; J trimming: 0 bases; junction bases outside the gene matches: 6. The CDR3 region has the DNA TGTGCCAGCAGCAGGGGACTACTGAACCAAGAGACCCAGTACTTC. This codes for CASSRGLLNQETQYF. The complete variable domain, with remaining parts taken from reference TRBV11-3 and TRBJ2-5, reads EAGVVQSPRYKIIEKKQPVAFWCNPISGHNTLYWYLQNLGQGPELLIRYENEEAVDDSQLPKDRFSAERLKGVDSTLKIQPAELGDSAVYLCASSRGLLNQETQYFGPGTRLLVL.

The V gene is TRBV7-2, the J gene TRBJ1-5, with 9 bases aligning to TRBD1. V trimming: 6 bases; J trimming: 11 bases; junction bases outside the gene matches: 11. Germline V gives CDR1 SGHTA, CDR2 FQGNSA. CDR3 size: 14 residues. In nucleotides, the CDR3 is TGTGCCAGCAGGGTACGACAGGGGGTCGGGGCCCAGCATTTT. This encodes CASRVRQGVGAQHF.

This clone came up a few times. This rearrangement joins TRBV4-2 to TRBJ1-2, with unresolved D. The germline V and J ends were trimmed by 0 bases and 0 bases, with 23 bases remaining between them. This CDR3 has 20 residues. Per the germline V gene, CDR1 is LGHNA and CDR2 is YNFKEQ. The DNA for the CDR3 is TGTGCCAGCAGCCAAGATTCTAAGGTTTTTCCGTTGCAACCTAACTATGGCTACACCTTC. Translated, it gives CASSQDSKVFPLQPNYGYTF.

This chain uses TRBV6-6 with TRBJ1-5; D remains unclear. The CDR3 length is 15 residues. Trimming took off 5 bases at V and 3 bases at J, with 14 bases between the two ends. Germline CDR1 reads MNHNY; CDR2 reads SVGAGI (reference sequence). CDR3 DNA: TGTGCCAGCAGTCCCCCCGGAGCGGTCAATCAGCCCCAGCATTTT. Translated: CASSPPGAVNQPQHF.

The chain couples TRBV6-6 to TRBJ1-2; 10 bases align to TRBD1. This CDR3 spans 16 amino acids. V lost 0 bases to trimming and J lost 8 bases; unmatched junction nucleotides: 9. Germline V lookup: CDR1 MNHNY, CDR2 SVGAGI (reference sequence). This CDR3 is CASSYSKTGGVEGYTF. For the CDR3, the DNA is TGTGCCAGCAGTTACTCGAAGACAGGGGGCGTTGAAGGCTACACCTTC.

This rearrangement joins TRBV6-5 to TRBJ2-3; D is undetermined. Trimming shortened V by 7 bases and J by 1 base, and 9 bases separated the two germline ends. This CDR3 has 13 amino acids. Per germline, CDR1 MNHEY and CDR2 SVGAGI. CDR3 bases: TGTGCCAGCAAGAGCTCCGGCACAGATACGCAGTATTTT. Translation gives CASKSSGTDTQYF.

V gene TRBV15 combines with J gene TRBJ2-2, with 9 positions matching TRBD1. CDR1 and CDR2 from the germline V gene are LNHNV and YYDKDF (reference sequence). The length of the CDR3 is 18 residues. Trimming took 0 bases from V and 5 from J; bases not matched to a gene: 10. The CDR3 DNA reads TGTGCCACCAGCAGAGAGCTAAGGGACAGGGTTCGGACCGGGGAGCTGTTTTTT. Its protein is CATSRELRDRVRTGELFF. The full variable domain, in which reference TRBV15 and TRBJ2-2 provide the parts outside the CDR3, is DAMVIQNPRYQVTQFGKPVTLSCSQTLNHNVMYWYQQKSSQAPKLLFHYYDKDFNNEADTPDNFQSRRPNTSFCFLDIRSPGLGDTAMYLCATSRELRDRVRTGELFFGEGSRLTVL.

CDR3 DNA: TGTGCCAGCAGCCCTCCCGGGGACAGGGGGCGAGAGACCCAGTACTTC. It specifies CASSPPGDRGRETQYF. V and J are TRBV5-4 and TRBJ2-5; 12 nucleotides match TRBD1. Trimming removed 4 bases from V and 4 bases from J; junction bases left unmatched: 8. Germline loops: CDR1 SGHNT, CDR2 YYREEE (reference sequence). There are 16 residues in the CDR3.

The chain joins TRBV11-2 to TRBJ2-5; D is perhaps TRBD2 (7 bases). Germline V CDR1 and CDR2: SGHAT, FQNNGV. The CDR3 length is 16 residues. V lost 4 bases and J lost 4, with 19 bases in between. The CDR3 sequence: CASSYTAGARSETQYF. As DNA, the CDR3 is TGTGCCAGCAGCTACACGGCGGGGGCGCGCTCAGAGACCCAGTACTTC.

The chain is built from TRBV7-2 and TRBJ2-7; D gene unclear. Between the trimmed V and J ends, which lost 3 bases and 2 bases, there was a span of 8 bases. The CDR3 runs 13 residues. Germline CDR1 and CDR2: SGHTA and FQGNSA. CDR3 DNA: TGTGCCAGCAGCTTCCTACAGACCTACGAGCAGTACTTC. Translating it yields CASSFLQTYEQYF.

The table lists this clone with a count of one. The CDR3 reads CASSQSYAGALITTDTQYF. CDR3 bases: TGCGCCAGCAGTCAATCATACGCGGGGGCCCTCATCACCACAGATACGCAGTATTTT. V gene TRBV23-1 combines with J gene TRBJ2-3, with a weak D call TRBD2 (7 bases). TRBV23-1 is given ORF status, its function remaining uncertain. V was cut by 0 bases and J by 2 bases, with 21 bases left in between. There are 19 residues in the CDR3.

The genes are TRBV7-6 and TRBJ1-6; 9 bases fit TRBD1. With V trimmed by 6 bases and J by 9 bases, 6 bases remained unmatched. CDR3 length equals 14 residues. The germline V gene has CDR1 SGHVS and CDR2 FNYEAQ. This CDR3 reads CASSWGQGVSPLHF. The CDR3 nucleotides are TGTGCCAGCAGTTGGGGACAGGGTGTTTCACCCCTCCACTTT.

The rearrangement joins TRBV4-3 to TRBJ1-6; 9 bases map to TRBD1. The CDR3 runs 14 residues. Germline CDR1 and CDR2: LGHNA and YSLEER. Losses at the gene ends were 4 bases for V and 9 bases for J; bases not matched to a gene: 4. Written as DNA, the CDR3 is TGCGCCAGCAGCCTAGGACAGGGGCCTTCACCCCTCCACTTT. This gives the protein CASSLGQGPSPLHF.

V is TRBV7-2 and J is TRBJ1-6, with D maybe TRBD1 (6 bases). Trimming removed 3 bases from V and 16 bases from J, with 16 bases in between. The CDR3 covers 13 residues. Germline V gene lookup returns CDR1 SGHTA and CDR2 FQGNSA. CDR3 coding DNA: TGTGCCAGCAGCTTCGACAGGTCCGGGGTGCTCCACTTT. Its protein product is CASSFDRSGVLHF.

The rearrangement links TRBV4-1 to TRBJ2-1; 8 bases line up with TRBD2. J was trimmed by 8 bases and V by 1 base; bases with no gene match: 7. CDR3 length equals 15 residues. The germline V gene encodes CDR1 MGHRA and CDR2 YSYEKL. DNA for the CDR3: TGCGCCAGCAGCCAAGGACCTTTAGCGGGGTATGAGCAGTTCTTC. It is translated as CASSQGPLAGYEQFF.

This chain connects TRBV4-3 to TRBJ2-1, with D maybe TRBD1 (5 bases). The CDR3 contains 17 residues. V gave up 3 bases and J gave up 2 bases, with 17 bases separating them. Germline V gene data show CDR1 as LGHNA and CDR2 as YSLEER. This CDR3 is CASSQIQWGGPYNEQFF. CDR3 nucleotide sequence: TGCGCCAGCAGCCAGATCCAATGGGGCGGACCCTACAATGAGCAGTTCTTC.